These 24 T cell receptor beta chains share one sample of origin, sequenced in a study of CD8 T cells in ankylosing spondylitis. MiXCR was run by TCRdb on the 5' RACE reads, yielding one entry per CDR3 protein. The sample lists about 30,000 distinct CDR3 sequences, around 14% occurring once. Sequencing was performed on blood. The receptors originated from a male donor with ankylosing spondylitis or in good health (not recorded which).

This clonotype was seen a handful of times. The chain joins TRBV7-2 to TRBJ2-3, with 11 bases fitting TRBD2. CDR3 size: 19 residues. Per the germline V gene, CDR1 is SGHTA and CDR2 is FQGNSA. V shed 1 base and J 3 bases; nucleotides not matched to a gene: 12. In DNA, the CDR3 is TGTGCCAGCAGCTTAGAAGGAACTAGCGGGAGAATTAGAACAGATACGCAGTATTTT. Its translation is CASSLEGTSGRIRTDTQYF.

This clonotype turned up a few times. V usage is TRBV11-2 and J usage is TRBJ2-1, with TRBD1 identical over 7 bases. CDR1 and CDR2 (germline): SGHAT, FQNNGV. The trim removed 5 bases at V and 2 bases at J, leaving 12 bases unmatched. The CDR3 extends over 17 amino acids. The CDR3 is CASSRTGQASPYNEQFF. CDR3 bases: TGTGCCAGCAGCCGAACCGGACAGGCATCTCCCTACAATGAGCAGTTCTTC.

The chain employs TRBV27 and TRBJ2-3; D is ambiguous. CDR3 length: 18 residues. V was shortened by 4 bases and J by 2 bases, with 22 bases between the two germline ends. The V gene's germline CDR1 is MNHEY and CDR2 SMNVEV (reference sequence). The CDR3 spells CASSSRTTSNPSTDTQYF. Written as DNA, the CDR3 is TGTGCCAGCAGTTCCAGAACAACCTCGAACCCTTCCACAGATACGCAGTATTTT.

This clonotype was picked up a small number of times. The V gene is TRBV12-3 or TRBV12-4, the J gene TRBJ2-2; tentatively, D is TRBD1 or TRBD2 (5 bases each). V dropped 5 bases and J dropped 1 base, with 14 bases sitting between them. The CDR3 totals 16 residues. The CDR3 DNA reads as TGTGCCAGCAGTCCACCTCCGGGACGGAACACCGGGGAGCTGTTTTTT. This gives the protein CASSPPPGRNTGELFF.

The rearrangement joins TRBV12-3 or TRBV12-4 to TRBJ2-3; D is unresolved. V lost 3 bases and J lost 4, with 11 bases in between. This CDR3 contains 14 residues. In DNA, the CDR3 is TGTGCCAGCAGTTTGGGGTCAGGTCCAGATACGCAGTATTTT. This translates into CASSLGSGPDTQYF.

The V gene is TRBV10-3, the J gene TRBJ2-1; possible D gene TRBD1, 5 bases. The CDR3 contains 15 residues. V lost 0 bases and J lost 8, with 14 bases in between. The germline V gene encodes CDR1 ENHRY and CDR2 SYGVKD. CDR3 residues: CAISESGIARDEQFF. DNA of the CDR3: TGTGCCATCAGTGAGTCGGGGATAGCCAGGGATGAGCAGTTCTTC.

This clonotype has only a few counts. This chain connects TRBV20-1 to TRBJ2-7; 7 positions agree with TRBD2. Unmatched junction bases numbered 7, after V lost 5 bases and J lost 0 bases. This CDR3 contains 14 residues. Germline CDR1 and CDR2: DFQATT and SNEGSKA (reference sequence). The CDR3 coding sequence is TGCAGTGCTCGGAACCGCGGGAGCTCCTACGAGCAGTACTTC. Translating it yields CSARNRGSSYEQYF.

The J gene is TRBJ2-3, the V gene TRBV3-1; D gene uncertain. V lost 1 base and J lost 6, with 8 bases in between. The CDR3 totals 13 residues. The germline V gene encodes CDR1 LGHDT and CDR2 YNNKEL (reference sequence). The CDR3 reads CASSQGFGDTQYF. Here the CDR3 DNA reads TGTGCCAGCAGCCAAGGATTTGGGGATACGCAGTATTTT.

The V call is TRBV5-1, the J call TRBJ2-2; TRBD1 matches 9 bases. From germline, CDR1 is SGHRS and CDR2 YFSETQ. CDR3 length: 14 residues. V gave up 4 bases and J gave up 6 bases; unmatched junction bases: 4. CDR3 bases: TGCGCCAGCAGCGCTGGACAGGGGTCCGGGGAGCTGTTTTTT. It encodes CASSAGQGSGELFF.

This clonotype turned up a few times. V is TRBV7-2 and J is TRBJ2-5; unclear D gene. Trimming pared 1 base from V and 4 bases from J, leaving 10 bases between. The CDR3 is 14 residues long. Germline assignment: CDR1 SGHTA and CDR2 FQGNSA. The chain's CDR3 is CASSLGERRETQYF. The CDR3 nucleotides read TGTGCCAGCAGCTTAGGGGAACGGAGAGAGACCCAGTACTTC. Complete variable domain (other parts from reference TRBV7-2 and TRBJ2-5): GAGVSQSPSNKVTEKGKDVELRCDPISGHTALYWYRQSLGQGLEFLIYFQGNSAPDKSGLPSDRFSAERTGGSVSTLTIQRTQQEDSAVYLCASSLGERRETQYFGPGTRLLVL.

The chain is built from TRBV7-3 and TRBJ2-1; 9 positions agree with TRBD2. Per germline, CDR1 SGHTA and CDR2 FQGTGA. V was pared by 5 bases and J by 8 bases, with 10 bases of the junction left unmatched. The CDR3 length is 15 residues. CDR3 DNA: TGTGCCAGCAGCCCGGGACTAGCCCCCGGTTATGAGCAGTTCTTC. It yields the protein CASSPGLAPGYEQFF.

This clonotype was detected a few times. The rearrangement uses TRBV6-1 and TRBJ2-1; tentative D call: TRBD2 (5 bases). Trimming shortened V by 4 bases and J by 10 bases, and 8 bases separated the two germline ends. From germline, CDR1 is MNHNS and CDR2 SASEGT. The CDR3 consists of 11 residues. CDR3 region: CASSARAEQFF. The CDR3 bases are TGTGCCAGCAGTGCGCGGGCGGAGCAGTTCTTC.

This chain links TRBV20-1 with TRBJ2-5; D uncertain. With 3 bases removed from V and 2 bases from J, the gap between germline ends came to 13 bases. The CDR3 is 14 residues long. The germline V gene has CDR1 DFQATT and CDR2 SNEGSKA (reference sequence). The CDR3 region is CSASDSVWQETQYF. CDR3 DNA: TGCAGTGCTAGTGATTCTGTGTGGCAAGAGACCCAGTACTTC.

This clonotype was observed a handful of times. The chain has TRBV7-2 and TRBJ2-3, with D hard to call. Germline-derived CDR1 and CDR2 are SGHTA and FQGNSA. The CDR3 extends over 13 amino acids. V lost 5 bases and J lost 5, with 11 bases in between. The CDR3, as DNA: TGTGCCAGCAGCCCCCAAAAAGGAGATACGCAGTATTTT. It translates to CASSPQKGDTQYF. Complete variable domain (other parts from reference TRBV7-2 and TRBJ2-3): GAGVSQSPSNKVTEKGKDVELRCDPISGHTALYWYRQSLGQGLEFLIYFQGNSAPDKSGLPSDRFSAERTGGSVSTLTIQRTQQEDSAVYLCASSPQKGDTQYFGPGTRLTVL.

J is TRBJ2-2 and V is TRBV19; 9 nucleotides match TRBD2. This CDR3 is 15 amino acids long. Germline CDR1 LNHDA, CDR2 SQIVND (reference sequence). J lost 5 bases, V lost 3 bases, and 4 bases had no gene match. The CDR3 DNA reads as TGTGCCAGTAGTATTAAAGCGGGGGGAACCGGGGAGCTGTTTTTT. Its protein product is CASSIKAGGTGELFF. Together with reference TRBV19 and TRBJ2-2, the CDR3 gives the full variable domain: DGGITQSPKYLFRKEGQNVTLSCEQNLNHDAMYWYRQDPGQGLRLIYYSQIVNDFQKGDIAEGYSVSREKKESFPLTVTSAQKNPTAFYLCASSIKAGGTGELFFGEGSRLTVL.

J is TRBJ2-7 and V is TRBV29-1; 10 bases agree with TRBD2. With V trimmed by 0 bases and J by 4 bases, 6 bases remained unmatched. This CDR3 contains 15 residues. CDR1 SQVTM and CDR2 ANQGSEA come from the germline V gene. This chain's CDR3 is CSVEEAGGDKYEQYF. Written as DNA, the CDR3 is TGCAGCGTTGAAGAAGCGGGAGGGGATAAGTACGAGCAGTACTTC.

CDR3 residues: CATGLNTGELFF. The CDR3 DNA reads as TGTGCCACCGGTCTGAACACCGGGGAGCTGTTTTTT. V is TRBV19 and J is TRBJ2-2; D uncertain. This CDR3 comprises 12 residues. In germline, CDR1 is LNHDA, CDR2 SQIVND (reference sequence). Trimming removed 10 bases at V and 1 base at J, with 7 bases between.

This chain connects TRBV7-2 to TRBJ2-3; D is possibly TRBD2 (6 bases). The V gene lost 4 bases and the J gene lost 9 bases, with 11 bases spanning the gap. The CDR3 has 12 residues. Germline assignment: CDR1 SGHTA and CDR2 FQGNSA. DNA for the CDR3: TGTGCCAGCAGCTCTTATGGGGGGACGCAGTATTTT. Translating it yields CASSSYGGTQYF.

In DNA form, the CDR3 reads TGTGCCAGCAGTGGTACTGGGGAAAAACTGTTTTTT. Translation gives CASSGTGEKLFF. The chain joins TRBV28 to TRBJ1-4; no clear D gene. Between the trimmed V and J ends, which lost 5 bases and 8 bases, there was a span of 9 bases. The CDR3 covers 12 residues. Germline CDR1 MDHEN, CDR2 SYDVKM.

This sequence joins TRBV6-5 and TRBJ1-4, with unresolved D. This CDR3 has 16 residues. Germline V gene sequence: CDR1 MNHEY, CDR2 SVGAGI. V lost 5 bases and J 1 base, leaving 14 bases between the germline ends. The CDR3 region is CASSRSWPRTNEKLFF. The CDR3 DNA follows: TGTGCCAGCAGTCGTTCGTGGCCTCGAACTAATGAAAAACTGTTTTTT.

This clonotype was seen only a few times. This chain uses TRBV7-2 with TRBJ2-7, with D unclear. The ends were cut back, 5 bases at V and 9 bases at J, with 14 bases in the middle. Germline CDR1 is SGHTA and CDR2 is FQGNSA. This CDR3 is 12 amino acids long. The CDR3 nucleotides read TGTGCCAGCAGCCTAGGTGGGGTAGGGCAGTACTTC. Amino acid sequence: CASSLGGVGQYF.

This clonotype was picked up a small number of times. The CDR3 protein is CAISEEVNTEAFF. CDR3 sequence (DNA): TGTGCCATCAGTGAGGAGGTCAACACTGAAGCTTTCTTT. The chain couples TRBV10-3 to TRBJ1-1; D gene uncertain. Trimming pared 2 bases from V and 2 bases from J, leaving 6 bases between. Germline CDR1 ENHRY, CDR2 SYGVKD. This CDR3 has 13 residues.

The chain is built from TRBV5-1 and TRBJ2-7; no clear D gene. The CDR3 has 14 amino acids. V lost 5 bases, J lost 0 bases, and 12 bases lay in between. Germline V lookup: CDR1 SGHRS, CDR2 YFSETQ. The CDR3 nucleotides read TGCGCCAGCAGTTTAGGGTTCGGCTCCTACGAGCAGTACTTC. Translating gives CASSLGFGSYEQYF.

The V call is TRBV7-3, the J call TRBJ2-1; D unclear. CDR3 length equals 14 residues. Per the germline V gene, CDR1 is SGHTA and CDR2 is FQGTGA. Trimming took off 2 bases at V and 5 bases at J, with 10 bases between the two ends. CDR3 sequence: CASSLSRRNNEQFF. CDR3 nucleotide sequence: TGTGCCAGCAGCTTATCACGCAGGAACAATGAGCAGTTCTTC. Full variable domain (remainder filled in from reference TRBV7-3 and TRBJ2-1): GAGVSQTPSNKVTEKGKYVELRCDPISGHTALYWYRQSLGQGPEFLIYFQGTGAADDSGLPNDRFFAVRPEGSVSTLKIQRTERGDSAVYLCASSLSRRNNEQFFGPGTRLTVL.